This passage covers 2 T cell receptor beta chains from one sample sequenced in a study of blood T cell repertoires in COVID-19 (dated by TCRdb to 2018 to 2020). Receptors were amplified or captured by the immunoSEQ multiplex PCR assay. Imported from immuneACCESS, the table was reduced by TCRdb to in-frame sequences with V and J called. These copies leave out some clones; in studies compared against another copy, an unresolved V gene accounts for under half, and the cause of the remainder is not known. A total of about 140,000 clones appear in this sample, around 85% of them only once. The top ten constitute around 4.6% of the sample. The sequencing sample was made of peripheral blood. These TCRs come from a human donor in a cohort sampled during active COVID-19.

CDR3 loop: CASSTGTDYGYTF. The CDR3 DNA sequence: TGTGCCAGCAGCACAGGGACAGACTATGGCTACACCTTC. J is TRBJ1-2 and V is TRBV28, with TRBD1 matching over 7 bases. Trimming cost V 6 bases and J 3 bases; bases outside gene matches: 4. The germline V gene has CDR1 MDHEN and CDR2 SYDVKM. CDR3 length: 13 amino acids.

The CDR3: CASSQPTSGNYEQYF. DNA for the CDR3: TGTGCCAGCAGCCAGCCGACTAGCGGGAATTACGAGCAGTACTTC. The rearrangement uses TRBV4-2 and TRBJ2-7; 11 bases line up with TRBD2. CDR1 is LGHNA, CDR2 YNFKEQ, per germline. Trimming took 3 bases from V and 4 from J; bases not matched to a gene: 5. The CDR3 is 15 residues long.